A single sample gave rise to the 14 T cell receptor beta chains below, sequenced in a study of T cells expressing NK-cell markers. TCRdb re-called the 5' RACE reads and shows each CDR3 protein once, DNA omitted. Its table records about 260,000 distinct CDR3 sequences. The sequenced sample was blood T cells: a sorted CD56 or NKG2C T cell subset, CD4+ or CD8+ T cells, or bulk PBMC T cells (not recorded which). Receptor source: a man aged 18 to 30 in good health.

The CDR3 loop reads CATSAEGSSYNEQFF. V and J are TRBV24-1 and TRBJ2-1. The CDR3 length is 15 residues. Germline values: CDR1 KGHDR, CDR2 SFDVKD.

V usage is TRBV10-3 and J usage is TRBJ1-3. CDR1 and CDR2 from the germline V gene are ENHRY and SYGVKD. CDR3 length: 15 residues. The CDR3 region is CAISEKAYSGNTIYF.

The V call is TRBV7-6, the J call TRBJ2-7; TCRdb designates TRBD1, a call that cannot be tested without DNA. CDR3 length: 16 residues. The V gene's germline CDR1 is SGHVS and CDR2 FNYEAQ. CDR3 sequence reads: CASSPFSGTGPYEQYF.

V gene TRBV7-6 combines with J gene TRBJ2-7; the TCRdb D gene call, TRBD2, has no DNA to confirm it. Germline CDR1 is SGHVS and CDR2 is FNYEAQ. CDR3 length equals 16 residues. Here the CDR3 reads CASSLEARTSGHEQYF.

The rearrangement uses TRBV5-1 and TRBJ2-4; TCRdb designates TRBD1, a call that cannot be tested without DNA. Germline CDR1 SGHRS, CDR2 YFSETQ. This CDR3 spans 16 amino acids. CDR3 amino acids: CASSLGTATAKNIQYF.

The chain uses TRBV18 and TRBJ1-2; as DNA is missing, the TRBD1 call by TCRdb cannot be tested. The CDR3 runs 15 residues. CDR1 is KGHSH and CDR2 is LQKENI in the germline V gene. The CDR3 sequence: CASSPKGTGGFGYTF.

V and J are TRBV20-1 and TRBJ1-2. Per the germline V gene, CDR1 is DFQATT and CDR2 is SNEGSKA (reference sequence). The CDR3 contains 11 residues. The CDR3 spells CSARWIGGYTF.

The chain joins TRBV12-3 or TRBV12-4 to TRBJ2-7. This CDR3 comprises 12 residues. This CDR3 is CASEGSSYEQYF.

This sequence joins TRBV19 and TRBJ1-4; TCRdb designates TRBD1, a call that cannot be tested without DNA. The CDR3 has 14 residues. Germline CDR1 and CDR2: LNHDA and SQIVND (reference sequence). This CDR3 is CASSTSRQGGKLFF.

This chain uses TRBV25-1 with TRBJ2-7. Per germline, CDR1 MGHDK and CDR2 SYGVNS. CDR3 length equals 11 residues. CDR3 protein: CASSLLLEQYF.

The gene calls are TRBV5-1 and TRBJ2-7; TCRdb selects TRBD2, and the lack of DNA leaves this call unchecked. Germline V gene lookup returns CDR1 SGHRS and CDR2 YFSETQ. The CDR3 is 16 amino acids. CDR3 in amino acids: CASSLGGLASSYEQYF.

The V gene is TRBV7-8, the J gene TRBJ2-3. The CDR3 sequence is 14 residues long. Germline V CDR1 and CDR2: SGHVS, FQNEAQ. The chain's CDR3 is CASSFGLAADTQYF.

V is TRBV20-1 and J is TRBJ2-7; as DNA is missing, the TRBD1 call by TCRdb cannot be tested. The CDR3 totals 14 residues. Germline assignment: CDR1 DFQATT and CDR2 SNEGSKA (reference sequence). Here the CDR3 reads CSASSTDPHYEQYF.

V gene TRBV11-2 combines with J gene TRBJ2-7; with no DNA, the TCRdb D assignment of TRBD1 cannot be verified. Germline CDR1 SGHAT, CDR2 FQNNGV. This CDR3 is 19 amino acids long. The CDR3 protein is CASSLVAGVRISQPREQYF.